The rows below give T cell receptor beta chains drawn from one sample of a study of cytomegalovirus exposure and HLA in healthy donors. Measured with immunoSEQ multiplex PCR; TCRdb has only the in-frame clones, and not every one. The sample lists some 120,000 clones; roughly 71% were seen once. Sequencing was done on a sample of PBMCs. These receptors were obtained from a woman between 50 and 59 years old in good health and CMV-seropositive. CDR3s include the opening cysteine and the closing phenylalanine or tryptophan. D genes are given only for firm matches. Clone size, where shown, is once, few, many, or a class for clones that have expanded.

TRBJ2-1 | TRBD2 | once | TRBV5-5 | TGTGCCAGCAGCTTCGGGGGGGTTTACAATGAGCAGTTCTTC | CASSFGGVYNEQFF
TRBJ1-2 | NA | NA | TRBV2 | TGTGCCAGCAGTCCCCGCCCCCAGGGGAGAGAGGGCTACACCTTC | CASSPRPQGREGYTF
TRBJ2-3 | NA | NA | TRBV4-1 | TGCGCCAGCAGCCAAGTCTCGCGGTTCACAGATACGCAGTATTTT | CASSQVSRFTDTQYF
TRBJ2-1 | TRBD2 | few | TRBV5-4 | TGTGCCAGCAGCCGGGGGGGCGACTACAATGAGCAGTTCTTC | CASSRGGDYNEQFF
TRBJ2-7 | TRBD2 | NA | TRBV25-1 | TGTGCCAGCAGCCCGGGAGGGTTACACGAGCAGTACTTC | CASSPGGLHEQYF
TRBJ1-1 | NA | NA | TRBV5-1 | TGCGCCAGCAGCTTGGGGCAGGGGTCTGAAGCTTTCTTT | CASSLGQGSEAFF
TRBJ1-6 | NA | NA | TRBV9 | TGTGCCAGCAGCGTAGAGGTCGAGGGATCACCCCTCCACTTT | CASSVEVEGSPLHF
TRBJ2-1 | TRBD2 | few | TRBV15 | TGTGCCACCAGCAGACGGGGGGGCAGGGGCAATGAGCAGTTCTTC | CATSRRGGRGNEQFF
TRBJ1-1 | NA | NA | TRBV18 | TGTGCCAGCTCACCTGTTGTGGGACTGGGCACTGAAGCTTTCTTT | CASSPVVGLGTEAFF
TRBJ1-1 | NA | NA | TRBV28 | TGTGCCAGCAGTATCATGGACAGAACAACTGAAGCTTTCTTT | CASSIMDRTTEAFF
TRBJ1-1 | NA | once | TRBV14 | TGTGCCAGCAGCCAGATTGCAGGGGCTCCCACTGAAGCTTTCTTT | CASSQIAGAPTEAFF
TRBJ2-2 | NA | NA | TRBV2 | TGTGCCAGCAGCCAGGGGGGCAGGGTCACCGGGGAGCTGTTTTTT | CASSQGGRVTGELFF
TRBJ1-2 | TRBD1 | NA | TRBV30 | TGTGCCTGGACCCTACGACAGGGGGGGGAGGATGGCTACACCTTC | CAWTLRQGGEDGYTF
TRBJ2-7 | NA | NA | TRBV6-6 | TGTGCCAGCAGACAAGCAGGGTCGCCCTACGAGCAGTACTTC | CASRQAGSPYEQYF
TRBJ2-1 | NA | NA | TRBV5-4 | TGTGCCAGCAGCTTGGGGACATCGCCTGCTCACAATGAGCAGTTCTTC | CASSLGTSPAHNEQFF
TRBJ1-1 | NA | NA | TRBV7-9 | TGTGCCAGCAGCATCCGGGACAACTCAAACACTGAAGCTTTCTTT | CASSIRDNSNTEAFF
TRBJ1-1 | TRBD1 | NA | TRBV11-2 | TGTGCCAGCAGCTTCGCCAGGGGGAAAGCTGAAGCTTTCTTT | CASSFARGKAEAFF
TRBJ1-1 | NA | NA | TRBV29-1 | TGCAGCGTCAGAACCAAGAACACTGAAGCTTTCTTT | CSVRTKNTEAFF
TRBJ2-2 | NA | few | TRBV5-6 | TGTGCCAGCAGCTTGGGACACACGAACACCGGGGAGCTGTTTTTT | CASSLGHTNTGELFF
TRBJ1-1 | NA | NA | TRBV11-3 | TGTGCCAGCAGCTCGTACAGGGCCCCTGGGGAAGCTTTCTTT | CASSSYRAPGEAFF
TRBJ2-5 | TRBD1 | NA | TRBV7-9 | TGTGCCAGCAGCTTAGACAGGGGGGAGACCCAGTACTTC | CASSLDRGETQYF
TRBJ1-6 | TRBD1 | NA | TRBV30 | TGTGCCTGGACACAGGGGACCGGGCATTCACCCCTCCACTTT | CAWTQGTGHSPLHF
TRBJ2-2 | TRBD1 | NA | TRBV5-1 | TGCGCCAGCAGCTTGGTGACAGGGACCGGGCAGCTGTTTTTT | CASSLVTGTGQLFF
TRBJ2-3 | NA | NA | TRBV18 | TGTGCCAGCTCACCAAGGACAGGAGACTCTCAGGGCGGGGTGCAGTATTTT | CASSPRTGDSQGGVQYF
TRBJ1-2 | TRBD1 | once | TRBV27 | TGTGCCAGCAGTTTCCGGGACAGTTTAGGTGGCTACACCTTC | CASSFRDSLGGYTF
TRBJ1-5 | TRBD1 | NA | TRBV10-3 | TGTGCCACGACGGGACAGCTAAATCAGCCCCAGCATTTT | CATTGQLNQPQHF
TRBJ1-2 | TRBD1 | NA | TRBV25-1 | TGTGCCAGCAGTGTTCCCGGGACAGACCTCTATGGCTACACCTTC | CASSVPGTDLYGYTF
TRBJ2-7 | TRBD1 | NA | TRBV7-8 | TGTGCCAGCAGCGCGACCCGGGACAGGGGTTACGAGCAGTACTTC | CASSATRDRGYEQYF